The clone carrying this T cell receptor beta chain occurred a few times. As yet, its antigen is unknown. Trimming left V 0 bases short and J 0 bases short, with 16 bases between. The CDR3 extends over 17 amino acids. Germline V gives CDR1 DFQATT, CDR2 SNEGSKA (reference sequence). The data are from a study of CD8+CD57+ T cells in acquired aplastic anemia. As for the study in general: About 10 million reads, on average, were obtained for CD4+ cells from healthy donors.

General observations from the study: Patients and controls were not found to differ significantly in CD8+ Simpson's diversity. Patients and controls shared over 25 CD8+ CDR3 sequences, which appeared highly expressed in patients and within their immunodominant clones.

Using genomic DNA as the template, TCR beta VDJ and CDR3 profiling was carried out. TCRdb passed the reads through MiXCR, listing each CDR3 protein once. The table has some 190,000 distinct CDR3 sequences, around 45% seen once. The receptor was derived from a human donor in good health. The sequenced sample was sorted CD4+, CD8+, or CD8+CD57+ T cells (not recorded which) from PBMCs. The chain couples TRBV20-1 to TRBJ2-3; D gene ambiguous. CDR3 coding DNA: TGCAGTGCTAGAGACCTCGGGCGAGATACTAGCACAGATACGCAGTATTTT. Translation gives CSARDLGRDTSTDTQYF.